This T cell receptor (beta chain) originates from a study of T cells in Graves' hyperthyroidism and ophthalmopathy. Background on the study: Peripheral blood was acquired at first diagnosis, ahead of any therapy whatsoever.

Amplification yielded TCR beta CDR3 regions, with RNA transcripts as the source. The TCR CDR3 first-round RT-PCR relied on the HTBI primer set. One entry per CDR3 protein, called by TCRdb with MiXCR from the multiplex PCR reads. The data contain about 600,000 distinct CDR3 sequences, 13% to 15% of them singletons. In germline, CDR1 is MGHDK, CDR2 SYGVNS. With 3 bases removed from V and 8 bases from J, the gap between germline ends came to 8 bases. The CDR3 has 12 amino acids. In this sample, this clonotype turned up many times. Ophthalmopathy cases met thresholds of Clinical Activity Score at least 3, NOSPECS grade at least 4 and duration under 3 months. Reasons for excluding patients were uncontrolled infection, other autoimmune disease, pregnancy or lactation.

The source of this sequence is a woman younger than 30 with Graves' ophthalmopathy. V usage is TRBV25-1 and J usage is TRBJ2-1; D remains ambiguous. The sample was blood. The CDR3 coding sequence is TGTGCCAGCAGTGATCGAGTACATGAGCAGTTCTTC. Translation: CASSDRVHEQFF.